This TCR beta chain was identified during a study of shared clonotypes between healthy human individuals. Study overall: Per donor, CD8 memory used one plate, CD8 naive used two, CD4 memory used three and CD4 naive used three. Points from the study as a whole: Clonotype sharing among donors was thought likely to change with sequencing depth.

The CDR3 contains 15 residues. Germline loops: CDR1 SGHRS, CDR2 YFSETQ. Unmatched junction bases numbered 7, after V lost 4 bases and J lost 2 bases. Produced via immunoSEQ multiplex PCR; TCRdb's table is partial and in-frame only. Of approximately 810,000 clones detected, about 92% appear once; the ten largest clones hold approximately 25%. The naive CD8 subset, CD45RO-negative cells positively selected for CCR7, excluded terminally differentiated effector memory CD45RA+ cells. As for this clone: The antigen is unknown.

Material for sequencing was naive CD8+ T cells sorted from blood. This TCR was recovered from a young man in good health. This chain joins TRBV5-1 and TRBJ2-3; TRBD1 matches at 7 bases. DNA of the CDR3: TGCGCCAGCAGCGTACGACAGGGACCCACAGATACGCAGTATTTT. Its translation: CASSVRQGPTDTQYF.